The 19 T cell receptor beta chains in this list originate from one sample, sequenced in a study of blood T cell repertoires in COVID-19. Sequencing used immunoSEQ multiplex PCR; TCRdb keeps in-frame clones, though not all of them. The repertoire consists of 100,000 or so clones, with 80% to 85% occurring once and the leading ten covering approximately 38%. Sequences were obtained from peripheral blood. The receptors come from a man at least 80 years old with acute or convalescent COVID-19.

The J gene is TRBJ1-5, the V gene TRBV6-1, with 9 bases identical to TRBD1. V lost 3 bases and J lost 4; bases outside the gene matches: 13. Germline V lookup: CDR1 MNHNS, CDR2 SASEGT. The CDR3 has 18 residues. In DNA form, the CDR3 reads TGTGCCAGCAGTGATTCCGGGACAGGGACCTGGGGTAATCAGCCCCAGCATTTT. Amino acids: CASSDSGTGTWGNQPQHF.

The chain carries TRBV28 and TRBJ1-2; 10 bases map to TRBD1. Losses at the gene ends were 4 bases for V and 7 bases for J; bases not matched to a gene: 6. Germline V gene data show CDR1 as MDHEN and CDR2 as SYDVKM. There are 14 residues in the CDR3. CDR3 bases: TGTGCCAGCAGTTCGGACAGGGGGTTAGGTGGCTACACCTTC. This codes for CASSSDRGLGGYTF.

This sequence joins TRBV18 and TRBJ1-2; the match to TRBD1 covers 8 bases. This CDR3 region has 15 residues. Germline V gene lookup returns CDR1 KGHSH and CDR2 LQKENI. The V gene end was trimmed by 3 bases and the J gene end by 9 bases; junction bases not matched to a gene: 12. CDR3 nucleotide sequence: TGTGCCAGCTCACCTCGAGGACAGGGTCTATTGAGCTACACCTTC. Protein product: CASSPRGQGLLSYTF.

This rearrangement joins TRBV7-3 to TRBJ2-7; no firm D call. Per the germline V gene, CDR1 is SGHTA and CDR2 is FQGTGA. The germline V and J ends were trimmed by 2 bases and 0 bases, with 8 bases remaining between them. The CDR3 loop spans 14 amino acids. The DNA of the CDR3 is TGTGCCAGCAGCTTAGGTGGGCGCTCCTACGAGCAGTACTTC. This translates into CASSLGGRSYEQYF.

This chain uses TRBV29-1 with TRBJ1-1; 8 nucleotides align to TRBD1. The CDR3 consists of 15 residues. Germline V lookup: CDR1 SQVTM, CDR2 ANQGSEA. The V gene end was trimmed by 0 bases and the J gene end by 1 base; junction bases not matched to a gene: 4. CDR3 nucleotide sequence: TGCAGCGTTGAAGAACCGACAGGGGCGAACACTGAAGCTTTCTTT. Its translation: CSVEEPTGANTEAFF.

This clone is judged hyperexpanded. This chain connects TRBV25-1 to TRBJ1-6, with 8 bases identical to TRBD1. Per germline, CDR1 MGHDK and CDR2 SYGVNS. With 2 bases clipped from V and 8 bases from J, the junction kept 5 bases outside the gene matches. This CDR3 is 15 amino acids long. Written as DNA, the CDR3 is TGTGCCAGCAGTGAAGGCGCGACAGGGGATTCACCCCTCCACTTT. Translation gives CASSEGATGDSPLHF.

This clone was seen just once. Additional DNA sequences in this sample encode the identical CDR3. The DNA for the CDR3 is TGCGCCAGCAGCTCACTGAGCACAGATACGCAGTATTTT. Encoded protein: CASSSLSTDTQYF. The chain joins TRBV5-1 to TRBJ2-3; D is unresolved. V gave up 3 bases and J gave up 0 bases, with 5 bases separating them. Germline V gene data show CDR1 as SGHRS and CDR2 as YFSETQ. This CDR3 spans 13 amino acids.

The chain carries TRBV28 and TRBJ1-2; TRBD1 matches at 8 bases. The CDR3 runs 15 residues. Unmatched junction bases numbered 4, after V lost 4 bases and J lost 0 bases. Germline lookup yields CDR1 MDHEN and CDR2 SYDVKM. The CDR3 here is CASSSPGQANYGYTF. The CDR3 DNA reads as TGTGCCAGCAGTTCTCCGGGACAGGCTAACTATGGCTACACCTTC.

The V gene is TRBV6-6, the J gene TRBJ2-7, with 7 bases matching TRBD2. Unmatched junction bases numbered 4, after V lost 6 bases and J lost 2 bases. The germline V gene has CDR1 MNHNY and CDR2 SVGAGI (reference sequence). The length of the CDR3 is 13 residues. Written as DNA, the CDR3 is TGTGCCAGCAGGGTAGGGACTACCTACGAGCAGTACTTC. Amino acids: CASRVGTTYEQYF.

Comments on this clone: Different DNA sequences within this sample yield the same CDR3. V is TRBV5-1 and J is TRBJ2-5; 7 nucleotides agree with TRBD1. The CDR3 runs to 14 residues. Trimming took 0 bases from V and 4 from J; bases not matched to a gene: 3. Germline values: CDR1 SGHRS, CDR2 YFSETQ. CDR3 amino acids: CASSLGQGGETQYF. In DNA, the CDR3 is TGCGCCAGCAGCTTGGGACAGGGCGGAGAGACCCAGTACTTC.

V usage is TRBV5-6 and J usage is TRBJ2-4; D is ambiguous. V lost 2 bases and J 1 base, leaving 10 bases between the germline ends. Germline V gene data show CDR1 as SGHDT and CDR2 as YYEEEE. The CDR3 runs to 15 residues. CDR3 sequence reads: CASSFLRGAKNIQYF. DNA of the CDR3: TGTGCCAGCAGCTTTCTTCGAGGTGCCAAAAACATTCAGTACTTC.

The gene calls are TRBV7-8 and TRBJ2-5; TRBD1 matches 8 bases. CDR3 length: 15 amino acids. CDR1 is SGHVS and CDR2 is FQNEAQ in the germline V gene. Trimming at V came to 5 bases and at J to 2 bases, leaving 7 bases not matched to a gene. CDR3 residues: CASSPGQGLQETQYF. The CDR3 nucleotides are TGTGCCAGCAGCCCCGGACAGGGTTTACAAGAGACCCAGTACTTC.

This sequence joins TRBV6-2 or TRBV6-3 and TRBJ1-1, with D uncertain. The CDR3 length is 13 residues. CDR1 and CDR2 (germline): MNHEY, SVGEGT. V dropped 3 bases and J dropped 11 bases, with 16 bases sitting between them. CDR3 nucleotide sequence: TGTGCCAGCAGTTATGAGTGGAGGGCGACGGCTTTCTTT. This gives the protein CASSYEWRATAFF.

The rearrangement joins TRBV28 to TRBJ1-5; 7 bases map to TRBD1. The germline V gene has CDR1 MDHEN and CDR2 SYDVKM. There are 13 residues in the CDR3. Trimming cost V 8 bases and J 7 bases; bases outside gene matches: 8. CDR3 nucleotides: TGTGCCAGCCGACAGGGAGGAGGGCAGCCCCAGCATTTT. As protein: CASRQGGGQPQHF.

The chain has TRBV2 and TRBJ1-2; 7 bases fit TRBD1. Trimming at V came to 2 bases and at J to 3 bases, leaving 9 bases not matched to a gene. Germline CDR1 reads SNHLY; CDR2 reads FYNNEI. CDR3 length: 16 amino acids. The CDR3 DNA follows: TGTGCCAGCAGTGAATCTTCGGGACAGTTTGACTATGGCTACACCTTC. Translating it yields CASSESSGQFDYGYTF.

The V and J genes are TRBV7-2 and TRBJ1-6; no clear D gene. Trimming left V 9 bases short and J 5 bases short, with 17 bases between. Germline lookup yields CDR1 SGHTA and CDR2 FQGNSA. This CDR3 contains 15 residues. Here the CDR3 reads CASLPVSRNNSPLHF. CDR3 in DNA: TGTGCCAGTCTCCCGGTCTCGAGGAATAATTCACCCCTCCACTTT.

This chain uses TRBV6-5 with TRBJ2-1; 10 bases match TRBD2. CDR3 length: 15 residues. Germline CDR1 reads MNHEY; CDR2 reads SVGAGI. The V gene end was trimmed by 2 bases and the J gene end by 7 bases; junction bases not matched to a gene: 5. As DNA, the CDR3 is TGTGCCAGCAGTTACGGGTCTAGCGGGAGTAATGAGCAGTTCTTC. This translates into CASSYGSSGSNEQFF.

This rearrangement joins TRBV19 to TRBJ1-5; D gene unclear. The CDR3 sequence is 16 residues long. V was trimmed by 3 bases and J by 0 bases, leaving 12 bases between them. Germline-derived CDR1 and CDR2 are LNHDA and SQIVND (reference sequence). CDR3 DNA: TGTGCCAGTAGTATGGGTCGGGGTTATAGCAATCAGCCCCAGCATTTT. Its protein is CASSMGRGYSNQPQHF.

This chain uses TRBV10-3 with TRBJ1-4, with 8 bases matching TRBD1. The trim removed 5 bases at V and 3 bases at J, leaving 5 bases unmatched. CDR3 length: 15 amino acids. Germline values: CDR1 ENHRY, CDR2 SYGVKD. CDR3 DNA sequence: TGTGCCATCAGTTTAGGGACAGGTCCTAATGAAAAACTGTTTTTT. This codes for CAISLGTGPNEKLFF.